These T cell receptor beta chains were read from a single sample in a study of cytomegalovirus exposure and HLA in healthy donors. The data were produced by immunoSEQ multiplex PCR, yet TCRdb's version contains in-frame clones alone and is incomplete. The sample gives around 88,000 clones, about 74% of which show up once; approximately 1.8% is in the top ten. The sequencing input was PBMCs. The receptor set was obtained from a male donor in good health and CMV-seronegative. Each CDR3 is given with its conserved first and last residue. The D gene is left open where the match is weak. Only some rows state a clone size, as once, few, many or a class for expanded clones.

>TRBV4-3|TRBJ2-1|.|.
TGCGCCAGCAGCCAAGATTATACTCCAGCGACCTACAATGAGCAGTTCTTC
CASSQDYTPATYNEQFF
>TRBV5-1|TRBJ2-2|.|TRBD1
TGCGCCAGCAGCCGCGGACAGGGTCCCTCGAACACCGGGGAGCTGTTTTTT
CASSRGQGPSNTGELFF
>TRBV7-9|TRBJ2-6|.|TRBD2
TGTGCCAGCAGCTCTCTAGCGGGGCTCGGCCCCGACAACGTCCTGACTTTC
CASSSLAGLGPDNVLTF
>TRBV27|TRBJ2-7|.|TRBD2
TGTGCCAGCAGTACGGGGACTAGCGGGTACTCCTACGAGCAGTACTTC
CASSTGTSGYSYEQYF
>TRBV30|TRBJ1-1|.|TRBD1
TGTGCCTGGACTCCCGGACAGGGCTGGACTGAAGCTTTCTTT
CAWTPGQGWTEAFF
>TRBV14|TRBJ2-1|.|TRBD2
TGTGCCAGCAGCCTAAATATAAAAGGGACTAGCGGGAGATTTAGAGATGAGCAGTTCTTC
CASSLNIKGTSGRFRDEQFF
>TRBV7-8|TRBJ2-3|.|TRBD2
TGTGCCAGCAGCTTAGGGACTAGCGGGAGTATAACAGATACGCAGTATTTT
CASSLGTSGSITDTQYF
>TRBV19|TRBJ2-7|few|.
TGTGCCAGTAGTATAGGGAGCTCCTACGAGCAGTACTTC
CASSIGSSYEQYF
>TRBV10-3|TRBJ2-3|.|.
TGTGCCATCAGTTTAGGAGGGCCGTCAGATACGCAGTATTTT
CAISLGGPSDTQYF
>TRBV6-1|TRBJ2-2|medium-sized|.
TGTGCCAGCAGGGGCAGGGAGGACACCGGGGAGCTGTTTTTT
CASRGREDTGELFF
>TRBV2|TRBJ2-1|few|TRBD2
TGTGCCAGCAGTGGAGGGACTAGCGGGAGGGCCATCTACAATGAGCAGTTCTTC
CASSGGTSGRAIYNEQFF
>TRBV9|TRBJ2-3|.|TRBD2
TGTGCCAGCAGCGTCCGGGACTATAGCACAGATACGCAGTATTTT
CASSVRDYSTDTQYF
>TRBV30|TRBJ1-1|.|.
TGTGCCTGGAGTCGCGACTCGAACACTGAAGCTTTCTTT
CAWSRDSNTEAFF
>TRBV11-3|TRBJ1-2|.|.
TGTGCCAGCAGCTTAGACGGGGGAGGCTACACCTTC
CASSLDGGGYTF
>TRBV9|TRBJ1-1|.|.
TGTGCCAGCAGCGTGCTGACAGGCCTGAACACTGAAGCTTTCTTT
CASSVLTGLNTEAFF
>TRBV28|TRBJ1-4|.|.
TGTGCCAGCAGACTAAATGAAAAACTGTTTTTT
CASRLNEKLFF
>TRBV4-3|TRBJ1-4|.|.
TGCGCCAGCAGCCAAGACGGAACGGGGGGGTCTAATGAAAAACTGTTTTTT
CASSQDGTGGSNEKLFF
>TRBV29-1|TRBJ1-1|.|.
TGCAGCGCTCTGGGCAGGGTTCAGGCATCAGCTACTGAAGCTTTCTTT
CSALGRVQASATEAFF
>TRBV29-1|TRBJ2-7|.|TRBD2
TGCAGCGTTGGGAGGGGAGCGGGAGCTACCTACGAGCAGTACTTC
CSVGRGAGATYEQYF
>TRBV5-4|TRBJ1-4|.|.
TGTGCCAGCAGCCAGGAGGGGCGGGAAAAACTGTTTTTT
CASSQEGREKLFF
>TRBV11-2|TRBJ2-3|.|TRBD2
TGTGCCAGCAGACGTATAAGGACTAGCGGGAACGCAGATACGCAGTATTTT
CASRRIRTSGNADTQYF
>TRBV18|TRBJ1-1|.|.
TGTGCCAGCTCACCATCCTCTGGCGCGAAGGGGCCGAATGAAGCTTTCTTT
CASSPSSGAKGPNEAFF
>TRBV7-9|TRBJ2-3|.|TRBD2
TGTGCCAGCAGCCTCACCCTTAGCGGGATTAGCACAGATACGCAGTATTTT
CASSLTLSGISTDTQYF
>TRBV30|TRBJ1-1|.|.
TGTGCCTGGAGTGTAAGGGCCGGGACACCGAACACTGAAGCTTTCTTT
CAWSVRAGTPNTEAFF
>TRBV5-1|TRBJ2-7|.|TRBD2
TGCGCCAGCAGCTCCCGGGAGGGGCGGTACTTC
CASSSREGRYF
>TRBV9|TRBJ1-5|.|TRBD1
TGTGCCAGCAGCGCAGGACAGGGTGGGGGACAGCCCCAGCATTTT
CASSAGQGGGQPQHF
>TRBV5-4|TRBJ2-7|.|TRBD2
TGTGCCAGCAGCTTGGAGGGTCTAGCGGGAGGTGGGGAGCAGTACTTC
CASSLEGLAGGGEQYF
>TRBV19|TRBJ1-4|.|.
TGTGCCAGTAGTATAGGGACAAGGAATGAAAAACTGTTTTTT
CASSIGTRNEKLFF
>TRBV7-9|TRBJ2-4|.|TRBD2
TGTGCGGTTAAGGAGGAGCGGGAGGCTTGGGACATTCAGTACTTC
CAVKEEREAWDIQYF
>TRBV12-5|TRBJ2-3|few|TRBD2
TGTGCTAGTGGTTTGGGCGGGGGGGGAAGAGATACGCAGTATTTT
CASGLGGGGRDTQYF
>TRBV4-3|TRBJ2-7|.|TRBD1
TGCGCCAGCAGCCACGGACAGGGACGTTCCGAGCAGTACTTC
CASSHGQGRSEQYF
>TRBV4-2|TRBJ2-7|.|TRBD1
TGTGCCAGCAGCCAAGTACTACAGGGGGACTACGAGCAGTACTTC
CASSQVLQGDYEQYF
>TRBV5-1|TRBJ2-1|.|TRBD1
TGCGCCAGCAGCTTGAGACAGGGTCCCGACAATGAGCAGTTCTTC
CASSLRQGPDNEQFF
>TRBV5-1|TRBJ2-2|.|.
TGCGCCAGCAGCTTGGCCGGGGGGCGCAACACCGGGGAGCTGTTTTTT
CASSLAGGRNTGELFF
>TRBV11-3|TRBJ2-1|.|TRBD1
TGTGCCAGCAGCTTTTCCGGGACAGGGACCAATGAGCAGTTCTTC
CASSFSGTGTNEQFF
>TRBV18|TRBJ2-7|.|.
TGTGCCAGCTCACCACCGGCGGCCTTCTACGAGCAGTACTTC
CASSPPAAFYEQYF
>TRBV4-1|TRBJ2-1|few|TRBD1
TGCGCCAGCAGGGTGACACTAGGGGGCTCTTTAAATGAGCAGTTCTTC
CASRVTLGGSLNEQFF
>TRBV6-4|TRBJ2-3|few|TRBD2
TGTGCCAGCAGCCCCGGACTAGCAGCAGATACGCAGTATTTT
CASSPGLAADTQYF
>TRBV19|TRBJ2-4|.|.
TGTGCCAGTACCGGCGGGGATGCCAAAAACATTCAGTACTTC
CASTGGDAKNIQYF
>TRBV4-2|TRBJ1-2|.|.
TGTGCCAGCAGCCAAGACGGTGGCTACACCTTC
CASSQDGGYTF
>TRBV11-3|TRBJ1-1|once|.
TGTGCCAGCAGCGAAAGGGGGTCTGAAGCTTTCTTT
CASSERGSEAFF
>TRBV7-9|TRBJ2-7|few|.
TGTGCCAGCAGCTTAGTGCCAGACTACGAGCAGTACTTC
CASSLVPDYEQYF
>TRBV7-2|TRBJ2-7|.|.
TGTGCCAGCAGCTTAGGGGGGGTAGGTTCCGACGAGCAGTACTTC
CASSLGGVGSDEQYF
>TRBV9|TRBJ2-7|once|TRBD2
TGTGCCAGCAGCGCCAGCGGGAGGGCCTACTACGAGCAGTACTTC
CASSASGRAYYEQYF
>TRBV9|TRBJ1-5|few|TRBD1
TGTGCCAGCAGCGCCCAGGACAGGGCTAGCAATCAGCCCCAGCATTTT
CASSAQDRASNQPQHF
>TRBV15|TRBJ1-1|.|.
TGTGCCACCTCGGACATTTTTCTTTCGTTGGGAGCTTTCTTT
CATSDIFLSLGAFF
>TRBV12-1|TRBJ1-5|.|.
TGTGCCAGCAGCTTTTTTCCTCCCCAGCATTTT
CASSFFPPQHF
>TRBV28|TRBJ1-6|.|.
TGTGCCACCGGGGGAAATTCACCCCTCCACTTT
CATGGNSPLHF
>TRBV4-2|TRBJ2-1|.|TRBD1
TGTGCCAGCAGCCAAGCCAGGCAGGGGGCCTACAATGAGCAGTTCTTC
CASSQARQGAYNEQFF
>TRBV4-1|TRBJ1-1|few|.
TGCGCCAGCAGCCTACTACAGGGCGGGAACACTGAAGCTTTCTTT
CASSLLQGGNTEAFF
>TRBV7-9|TRBJ1-2|.|.
TGTGCCAGCAGCTCCCCGGGGGGGGCTCGTGGCTACACCTTC
CASSSPGGARGYTF
>TRBV9|TRBJ2-3|.|TRBD2
TGTGCCAGCAGCGTAAGGCGCAGCGGGAGCCCAGATACGCAGTATTTT
CASSVRRSGSPDTQYF
>TRBV6-1|TRBJ1-1|few|.
TGTGCCAGCAGTTTCCGTGAAGCTTTCTTT
CASSFREAFF
>TRBV5-1|TRBJ2-7|.|.
TGCGCCAGCAGCTCTGACAGGTACGAGCAGTACTTC
CASSSDRYEQYF
>TRBV27|TRBJ1-4|few|TRBD1
TGTGCCAGCACCGCGACAGGGGGCTATGAAAAACTGTTTTTT
CASTATGGYEKLFF
>TRBV6-1|TRBJ2-3|.|TRBD2
TGTGCCAGCAGTGAACTAGGAGGAGCGGGAGGTTTGGATACGCAGTATTTT
CASSELGGAGGLDTQYF